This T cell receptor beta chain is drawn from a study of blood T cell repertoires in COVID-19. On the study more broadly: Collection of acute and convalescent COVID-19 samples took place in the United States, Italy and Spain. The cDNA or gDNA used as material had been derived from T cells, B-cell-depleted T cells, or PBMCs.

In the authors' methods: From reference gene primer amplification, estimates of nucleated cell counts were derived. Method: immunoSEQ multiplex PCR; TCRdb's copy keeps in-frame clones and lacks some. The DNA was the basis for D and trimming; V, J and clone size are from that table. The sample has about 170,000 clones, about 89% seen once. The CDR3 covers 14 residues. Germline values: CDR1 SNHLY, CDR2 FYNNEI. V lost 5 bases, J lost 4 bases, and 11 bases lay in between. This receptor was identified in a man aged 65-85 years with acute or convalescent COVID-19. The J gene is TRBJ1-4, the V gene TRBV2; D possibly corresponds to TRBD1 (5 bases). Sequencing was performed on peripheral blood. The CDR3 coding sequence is TGTGCCAGCAGTAGGGACTCGGGTAATGAAAAACTGTTTTTT. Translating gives CASSRDSGNEKLFF.